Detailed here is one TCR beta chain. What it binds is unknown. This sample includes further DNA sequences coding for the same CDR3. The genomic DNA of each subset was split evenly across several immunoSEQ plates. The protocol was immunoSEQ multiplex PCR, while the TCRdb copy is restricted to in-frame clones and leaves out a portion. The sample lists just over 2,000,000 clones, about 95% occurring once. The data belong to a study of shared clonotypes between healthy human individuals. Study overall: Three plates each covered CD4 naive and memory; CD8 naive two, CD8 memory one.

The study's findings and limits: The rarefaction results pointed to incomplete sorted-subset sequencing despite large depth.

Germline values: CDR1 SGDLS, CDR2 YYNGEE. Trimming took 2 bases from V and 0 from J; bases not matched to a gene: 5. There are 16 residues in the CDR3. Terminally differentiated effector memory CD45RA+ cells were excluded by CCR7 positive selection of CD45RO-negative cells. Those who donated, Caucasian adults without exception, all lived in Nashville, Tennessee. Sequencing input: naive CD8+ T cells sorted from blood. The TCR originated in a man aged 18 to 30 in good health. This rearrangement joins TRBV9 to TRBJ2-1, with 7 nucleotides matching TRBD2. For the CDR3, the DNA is TGTGCCAGCAGCGTCCAAGCGGGAAGCTCCTACAATGAGCAGTTCTTC. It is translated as CASSVQAGSSYNEQFF. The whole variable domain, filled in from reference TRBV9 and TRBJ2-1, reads DSGVTQTPKHLITATGQRVTLRCSPRSGDLSVYWYQQSLDQGLQFLIQYYNGEERAKGNILERFSAQQFPDLHSELNLSSLELGDSALYFCASSVQAGSSYNEQFFGPGTRLTVL.